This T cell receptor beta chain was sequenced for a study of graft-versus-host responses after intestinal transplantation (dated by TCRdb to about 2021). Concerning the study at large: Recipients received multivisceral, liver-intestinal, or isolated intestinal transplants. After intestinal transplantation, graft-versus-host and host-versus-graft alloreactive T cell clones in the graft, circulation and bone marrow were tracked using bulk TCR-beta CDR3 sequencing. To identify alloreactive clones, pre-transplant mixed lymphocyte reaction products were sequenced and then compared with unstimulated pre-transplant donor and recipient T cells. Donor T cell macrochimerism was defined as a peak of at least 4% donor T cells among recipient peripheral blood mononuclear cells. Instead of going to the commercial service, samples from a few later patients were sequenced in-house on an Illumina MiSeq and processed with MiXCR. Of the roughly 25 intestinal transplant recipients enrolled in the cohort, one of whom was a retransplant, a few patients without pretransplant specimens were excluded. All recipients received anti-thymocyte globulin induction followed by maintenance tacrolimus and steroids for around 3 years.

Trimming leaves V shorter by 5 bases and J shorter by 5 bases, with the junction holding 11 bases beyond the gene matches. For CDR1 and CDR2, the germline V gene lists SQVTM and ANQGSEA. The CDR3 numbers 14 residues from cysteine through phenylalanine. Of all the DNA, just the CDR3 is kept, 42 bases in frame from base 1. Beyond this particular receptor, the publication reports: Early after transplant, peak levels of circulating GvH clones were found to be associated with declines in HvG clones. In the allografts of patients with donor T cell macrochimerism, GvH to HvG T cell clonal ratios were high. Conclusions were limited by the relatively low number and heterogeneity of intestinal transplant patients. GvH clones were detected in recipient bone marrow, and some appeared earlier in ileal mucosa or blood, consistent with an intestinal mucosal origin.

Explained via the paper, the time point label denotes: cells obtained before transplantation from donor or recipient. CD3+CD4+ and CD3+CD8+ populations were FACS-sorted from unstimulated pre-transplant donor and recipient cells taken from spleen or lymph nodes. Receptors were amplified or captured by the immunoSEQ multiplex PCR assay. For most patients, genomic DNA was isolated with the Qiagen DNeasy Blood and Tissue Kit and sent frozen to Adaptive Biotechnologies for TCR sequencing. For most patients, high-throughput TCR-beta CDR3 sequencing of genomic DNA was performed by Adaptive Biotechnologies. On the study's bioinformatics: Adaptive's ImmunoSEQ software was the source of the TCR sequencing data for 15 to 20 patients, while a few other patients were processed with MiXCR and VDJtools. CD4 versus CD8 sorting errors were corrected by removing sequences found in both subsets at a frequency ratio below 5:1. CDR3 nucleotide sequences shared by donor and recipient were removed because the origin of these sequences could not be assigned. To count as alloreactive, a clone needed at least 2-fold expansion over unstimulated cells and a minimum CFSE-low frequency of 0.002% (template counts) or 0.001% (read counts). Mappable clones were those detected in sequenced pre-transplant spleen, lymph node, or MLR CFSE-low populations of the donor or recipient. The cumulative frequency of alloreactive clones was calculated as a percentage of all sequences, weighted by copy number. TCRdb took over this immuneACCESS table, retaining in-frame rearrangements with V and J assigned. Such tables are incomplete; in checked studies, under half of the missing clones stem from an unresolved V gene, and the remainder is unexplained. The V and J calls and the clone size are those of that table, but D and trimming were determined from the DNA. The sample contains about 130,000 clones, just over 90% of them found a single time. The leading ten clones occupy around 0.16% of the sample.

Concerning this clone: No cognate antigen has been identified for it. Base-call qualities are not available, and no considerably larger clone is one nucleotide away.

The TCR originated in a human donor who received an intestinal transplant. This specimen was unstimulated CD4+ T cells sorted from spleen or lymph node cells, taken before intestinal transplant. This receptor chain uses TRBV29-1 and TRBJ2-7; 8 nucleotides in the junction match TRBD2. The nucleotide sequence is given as TGCAGCGTTCGGGGGGGGGCTGGAGAGGACGAGCAGTACTTC. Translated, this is CSVRGGAGEDEQYF.